This T cell receptor (beta chain) was obtained from a study of blood T cell repertoires in COVID-19. This clone came up once. Trimming took 0 bases from V and 5 from J, leaving 7 bases between them. Germline V gene lookup returns CDR1 LGHDT and CDR2 YNNKEL (reference sequence). The length of the CDR3 is 13 residues. Original handling: Cell counts per sample came from amplifying reference gene primers. The protocol was immunoSEQ multiplex PCR, while the TCRdb copy is restricted to in-frame clones and leaves out a portion. V and J calls and clone size are given by that table; D and trimming were obtained from the DNA. The profile shows fewer than 35,000 clones, 65% to 90% of them singletons.

Sample: peripheral blood. This rearrangement joins TRBV3-1 (or the pseudogene TRBV3-2) to TRBJ1-2, with D perhaps TRBD1 (5 bases). The clonotype comes from an elderly man with active COVID-19. The CDR3 DNA follows: TGTGCCAGCAGCCAAGACGGGACTTATGGCTACACCTTC. Translation: CASSQDGTYGYTF.